The text below deals with one TCR beta chain. The antigen remains unidentified. Anyone with autoimmune disease history or systemic immunosuppression was excluded. The data stem from a study of OX40 agonist ivuxolimab in advanced cancers. Overall study findings and caveats: Researchers did not establish what antigens the expanded peripheral T cells target. CD8+ T cells were the subset that, on average, had more expanded clones than CD4+.

The method was immunoSEQ multiplex PCR; TCRdb's version includes in-frame clones alone and lacks a portion of them. The repertoire includes approximately 39,000 clones, around four fifths of them detected once, and 11% sits in the top ten. The input for sequencing was CD4+ or CD8+ T cells sorted from blood, taken in a trial of the OX40 agonist ivuxolimab. This TCR was sampled from an adult with an advanced solid tumor such as melanoma, head and neck, liver or kidney cancer.

CDR3 nucleotide sequence: TGTGCCAGCAGCTTGGGTCACAGGGGTAATGAAAAACTGTTTTTT. This translates into CASSLGHRGNEKLFF. The rearrangement joins TRBV11-2 to TRBJ1-4, with 7 bases that match TRBD1. The CDR3 runs 15 residues. In germline, CDR1 is SGHAT, CDR2 FQNNGV. The trim removed 3 bases at V and 4 bases at J, leaving 5 bases unmatched. Full variable domain (remainder filled in from reference TRBV11-2 and TRBJ1-4): EAGVAQSPRYKIIEKRQSVAFWCNPISGHATLYWYQQILGQGPKLLIQFQNNGVVDDSQLPKDRFSAERLKGVDSTLKIQPAKLEDSAVYLCASSLGHRGNEKLFFGSGTQLSVL.